This entry is about one T cell receptor beta chain. As yet, its antigen is unknown. The data belong to a study of cytomegalovirus exposure and HLA in healthy donors. Study-level results: TCR beta sequences reportedly predicted the HLA-A and HLA-B alleles of most subjects accurately. The likely explanation for a cluster of highly shared sequence variants was sequencing artifact.

Primers for the PCR totalled 60 Vbeta and 13 Jbeta. Sequencing was performed with immunoSEQ multiplex PCR; in TCRdb, only in-frame clones are kept and a portion is missing. The sample shows hundreds of thousands of clones, about 66% of them seen only once. Each donor was nominally healthy when sampled (though unrecorded immune exposures were likely). Sequencing used PBMCs. This TCR came from a female donor in good health and CMV-seronegative.

The CDR3 nucleotides read TGCAGCGTGGGACAGGGGGAGAAAACGGTGGGTGAAGCTTTCTTT. Translating gives CSVGQGEKTVGEAFF. The V call is TRBV29-1, the J call TRBJ1-1, with 11 bases fitting TRBD1. Trimming removed 6 bases from V and 7 bases from J; junction bases left unmatched: 13. Germline lookup yields CDR1 SQVTM and CDR2 ANQGSEA. CDR3 length: 15 residues.